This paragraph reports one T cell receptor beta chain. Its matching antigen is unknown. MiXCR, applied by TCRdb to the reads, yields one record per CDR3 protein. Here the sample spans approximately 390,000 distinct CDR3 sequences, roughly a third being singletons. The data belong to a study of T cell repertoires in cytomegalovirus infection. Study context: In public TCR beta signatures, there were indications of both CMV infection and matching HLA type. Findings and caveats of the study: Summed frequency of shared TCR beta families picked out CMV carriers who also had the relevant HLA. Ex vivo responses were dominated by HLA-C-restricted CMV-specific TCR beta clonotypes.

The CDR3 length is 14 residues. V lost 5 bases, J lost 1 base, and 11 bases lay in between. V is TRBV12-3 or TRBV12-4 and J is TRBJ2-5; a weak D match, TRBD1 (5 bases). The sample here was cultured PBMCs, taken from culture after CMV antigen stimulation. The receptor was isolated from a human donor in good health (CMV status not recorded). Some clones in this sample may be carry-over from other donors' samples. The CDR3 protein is CASSAQGSQETQYF. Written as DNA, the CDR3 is TGTGCCAGCAGTGCCCAGGGTAGCCAAGAGACCCAGTACTTC.